This is a list of T cell receptor beta chains from one sample in a study of T cell responses to AZD1222 COVID-19 vaccine. This table comes from immunoSEQ multiplex PCR, and its TCRdb copy is limited to in-frame clones, with some not included. Here the sample spans roughly 150,000 clones, 89% being singletons. This specimen consisted of peripheral blood, obtained on day 0 of AZD1222 vaccination. The receptors come from an adult in good health. CDR3s include the opening cysteine and the closing phenylalanine or tryptophan. The D gene is left open where the match is weak. Some rows have no size entry. The others give once, few or many, or a class for an expanded clone.

>NA|TRBV28|NA|TRBJ1-5
CASSTRHGSNQPQHF
TGTGCCAGCAGTACCCGACACGGGAGCAATCAGCCCCAGCATTTT
>NA|TRBV15|TRBD1|TRBJ1-5
CATSKDRGLLQPQHF
TGTGCCACCAGTAAGGACAGGGGGCTTCTCCAGCCCCAGCATTTT
>NA|TRBV7-8|NA|TRBJ1-1
CASSLGTAGTEAFF
TGTGCCAGCAGCTTAGGGACAGCGGGGACTGAAGCTTTCTTT
>NA|TRBV30|NA|TRBJ2-2
CAWSVLRRGAGELFF
TGTGCCTGGAGTGTACTCAGGCGAGGGGCCGGGGAGCTGTTTTTT
>NA|TRBV6-2/TRBV6-3|TRBD2|TRBJ2-7
CASSLAVTYEQYF
TGTGCCAGCAGCCTAGCGGTCACCTACGAGCAGTACTTC
>NA|TRBV29-1|NA|TRBJ2-3
CSVELSGTDTQYF
TGCAGCGTTGAACTTTCAGGCACAGATACGCAGTATTTT
>NA|TRBV11-2|NA|TRBJ2-3
CASSLRGGAATDTQYF
TGTGCCAGCAGCTTACGAGGGGGTGCTGCGACAGATACGCAGTATTTT
>NA|TRBV28|NA|TRBJ1-3
CASTLLSGNTIYF
TGTGCCAGCACCCTCCTATCTGGAAACACCATATATTTT
>NA|TRBV7-9|TRBD1|TRBJ2-2
CASSLGTGGAWSGELFF
TGTGCCAGCAGCCTCGGGACAGGGGGCGCATGGTCCGGGGAGCTGTTTTTT
>NA|TRBV9|NA|TRBJ2-3
CASSGEWFSGGDTQYF
TGTGCCAGCAGCGGGGAGTGGTTTAGCGGTGGGGATACGCAGTATTTT
>NA|TRBV7-2|NA|TRBJ2-7
CASSIQAVTPAYEQYF
TGTGCCAGCAGCATCCAGGCCGTGACTCCCGCCTACGAGCAGTACTTC
>few|TRBV28|NA|TRBJ2-7
CASSSNTPEQYF
TGTGCCAGCAGCTCCAACACCCCCGAGCAGTACTTC
>NA|TRBV25-1|NA|TRBJ1-2
CASGDIRLGYTF
TGTGCCAGCGGAGACATACGACTTGGCTACACCTTC
>many|TRBV6-4|NA|TRBJ1-2
CASSETGVGGYTF
TGTGCCAGCAGTGAAACCGGAGTGGGTGGCTACACCTTC
>NA|TRBV5-5|TRBD2|TRBJ2-2
CASSLSLPTSGSPRELFF
TGTGCCAGCAGCTTGTCTCTCCCGACTAGCGGGAGTCCTCGGGAGCTGTTTTTT
>NA|TRBV5-4|NA|TRBJ2-7
CASSATGSYEQYF
TGTGCCAGCAGCGCGACAGGTTCCTACGAGCAGTACTTC
>once|TRBV7-3|NA|TRBJ1-4
CASSSVPNEKLFF
TGTGCCAGCAGCAGCGTACCTAATGAAAAACTGTTTTTT
>NA|TRBV27|NA|TRBJ1-1
CASSLSTNGVTEAFF
TGTGCCAGCAGTTTATCGACTAACGGGGTGACTGAAGCTTTCTTT
>NA|TRBV28|TRBD1|TRBJ1-5
CASSSSDRVGSNQPQHF
TGTGCCAGCAGTTCGTCCGACAGGGTGGGGAGCAATCAGCCCCAGCATTTT
>NA|TRBV4-3|NA|TRBJ2-6
CASSQDHNRVFSGANVLTF
TGCGCCAGCAGCCAAGATCATAATCGGGTTTTCTCTGGGGCCAACGTCCTGACTTTC
>NA|TRBV6-5|NA|TRBJ1-2
CASSTDRSGMGYTF
TGTGCCAGCAGTACAGACAGATCCGGAATGGGCTACACCTTC
>NA|TRBV12-3/TRBV12-4|NA|TRBJ1-6
CASSSLEGSPLHF
TGTGCCAGCAGTAGTCTCGAAGGCTCACCCCTCCACTTT
>NA|TRBV4-2|NA|TRBJ2-7
CASSQEWQGTEQYF
TGTGCCAGCAGCCAAGAATGGCAGGGGACCGAGCAGTACTTC
>once|TRBV6-2/TRBV6-3|NA|TRBJ1-4
CASTPPGTPEKLFF
TGTGCCAGCACCCCGCCGGGGACACCAGAAAAACTGTTTTTT
>NA|TRBV4-2|NA|TRBJ2-7
CASSQGSLAEQYF
TGTGCCAGCAGCCAAGGGTCCCTGGCCGAGCAGTACTTC
>NA|TRBV5-5|NA|TRBJ2-3
CASSLVAKFKADTQYF
TGTGCCAGCAGCTTGGTGGCTAAATTTAAAGCAGATACGCAGTATTTT
>NA|TRBV6-6|NA|TRBJ1-5
CASGLGSDQPQHF
TGTGCCAGCGGTTTGGGTTCTGATCAGCCCCAGCATTTT
>NA|TRBV5-6|NA|TRBJ1-1
CASSLIGNTEAFF
TGTGCCAGCAGCTTGATTGGAAACACTGAAGCTTTCTTT
>NA|TRBV16|NA|TRBJ2-1
CASSQQFVVGDNEQFF
TGTGCCAGCAGCCAACAATTCGTGGTAGGGGACAATGAGCAGTTCTTC
>NA|TRBV7-2|TRBD1|TRBJ2-3
CASRKDRGYLRDTQYF
TGTGCCAGCAGGAAAGACAGGGGCTATTTGAGAGATACGCAGTATTTT
>NA|TRBV5-1|TRBD1|TRBJ2-7
CASSSLRDRGPEQYF
TGCGCCAGCAGCTCACTCCGGGACAGGGGGCCCGAGCAGTACTTC